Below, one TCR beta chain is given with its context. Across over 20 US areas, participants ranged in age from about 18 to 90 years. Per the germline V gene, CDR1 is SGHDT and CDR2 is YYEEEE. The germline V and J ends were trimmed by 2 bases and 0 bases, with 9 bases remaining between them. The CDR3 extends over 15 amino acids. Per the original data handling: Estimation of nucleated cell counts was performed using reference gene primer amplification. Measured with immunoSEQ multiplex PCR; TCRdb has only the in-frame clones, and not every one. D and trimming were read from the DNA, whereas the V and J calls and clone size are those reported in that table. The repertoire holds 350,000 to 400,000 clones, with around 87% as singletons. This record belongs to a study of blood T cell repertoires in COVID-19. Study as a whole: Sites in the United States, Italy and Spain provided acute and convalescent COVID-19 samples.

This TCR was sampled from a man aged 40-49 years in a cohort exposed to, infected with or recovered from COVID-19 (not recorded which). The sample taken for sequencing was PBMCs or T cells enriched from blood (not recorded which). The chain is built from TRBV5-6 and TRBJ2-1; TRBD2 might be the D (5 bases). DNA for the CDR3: TGTGCCAGCAGCTTCGGGCTAGCCTCCTACAATGAGCAGTTCTTC. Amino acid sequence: CASSFGLASYNEQFF.